The 27 T cell receptor beta chains reported below all come from one sample, sequenced in a study of cytomegalovirus exposure and HLA in healthy donors. The PCR was carried out with 60 Vbeta primers and 13 Jbeta primers. Assay: immunoSEQ multiplex PCR; the TCRdb copy retains only in-frame clones and omits some. This table holds tens of thousands of clones, approximately 61% found once. Sequenced sample: PBMCs. Every receptor here comes from a woman between 45 and 60 years old in good health and CMV-seropositive.

In regard to this clone: One junction end does not reproduce the germline sequence, and a read error may be involved. The J gene is TRBJ1-4, the V gene TRBV29-1; D is possibly TRBD1 (6 bases). In germline, CDR1 is SQVTM, CDR2 ANQGSEA. The CDR3 length is 14 residues. The CDR3, as DNA: TGCAGCGTTAATACAGGGCGAACTAATGAGAAACTGCTTTTT. Its protein product is CSVNTGRTNEKLLF.

The table lists this clone with a count of one. The chain is built from TRBV5-1 and TRBJ1-4, with D tentatively TRBD1 (6 bases). This CDR3 has 17 residues. Germline V gene sequence: CDR1 SGHRS, CDR2 YFSETQ. V was shortened by 7 bases and J by 5 bases, with 24 bases between the two germline ends. In nucleotides, the CDR3 is TGCGCCAGCTCTGCCCGCAGTATCGGGACACGGAATGAAAAACTGTTTTTT. This sequence encodes CASSARSIGTRNEKLFF. The whole variable domain, remainder taken from reference TRBV5-1 and TRBJ1-4, is KAGVTQTPRYLIKTRGQQVTLSCSPISGHRSVSWYQQTPGQGLQFLFEYFSETQRNKGNFPGRFSGRQFSNSRSEMNVSTLELGDSALYLCASSARSIGTRNEKLFFGSGTQLSVL.

This chain uses TRBV5-1 with TRBJ2-2; D is undetermined. Trimming removed 1 base from V and 5 bases from J, with 12 bases in between. The length of the CDR3 is 15 residues. CDR1 is SGHRS and CDR2 is YFSETQ in the germline V gene. The CDR3, as DNA: TGCGCCAGCAGCTTGAGTGACTCTCTAACCGGGGAGCTGTTTTTT. Amino acids: CASSLSDSLTGELFF.

V is TRBV29-1 and J is TRBJ1-2; TRBD1 agrees at 11 bases. The CDR3 contains 16 residues. Germline loops: CDR1 SQVTM, CDR2 ANQGSEA. The ends lost 3 bases at V and 2 bases at J; junction bases unmatched: 8. The CDR3 DNA reads as TGCAGCGTTGAGGGACAGGGGGACCCAGCCAACTATGGCTACACCTTC. Amino acid sequence: CSVEGQGDPANYGYTF.

The chain uses TRBV11-2 and TRBJ2-4; D may be TRBD2 (5 bases). The V end was cut by 4 bases, the J end by 8 bases, with 6 bases between. Germline CDR1 SGHAT, CDR2 FQNNGV. The CDR3 loop spans 11 amino acids. The CDR3 DNA reads as TGTGCCAGCAGCTCCGGGGACATTCAGTACTTC. As protein: CASSSGDIQYF.

This clone was counted between two and nine times. J is TRBJ2-7 and V is TRBV25-1; 7 positions match TRBD1. Unmatched junction bases numbered 9, after V lost 3 bases and J lost 4 bases. The CDR3 spans 15 residues. Looked up from germline, CDR1 is MGHDK and CDR2 is SYGVNS. Here the CDR3 reads CASSDSGTVYYEQYF. CDR3 DNA sequence: TGTGCCAGCAGTGATTCCGGGACAGTTTATTACGAGCAGTACTTC.

The chain couples TRBV5-1 to TRBJ1-5; 12 positions agree with TRBD1. Germline V gene lookup returns CDR1 SGHRS and CDR2 YFSETQ. V was pared by 2 bases and J by 7 bases, with 7 bases of the junction left unmatched. The CDR3 is 16 residues long. The CDR3 DNA follows: TGCGCCAGCAGCTTAGGGACAGGGGGCGTCGGACAGCCCCAGCATTTT. This sequence encodes CASSLGTGGVGQPQHF.

J is TRBJ2-6 and V is TRBV19; the D gene is possibly TRBD1 (5 bases). The ends were cut back, 3 bases at V and 8 bases at J, with 8 bases in the middle. CDR1 and CDR2 (germline): LNHDA, SQIVND (reference sequence). The CDR3 covers 13 residues. The CDR3 loop reads CASSIQGTNVLTF. DNA for the CDR3: TGTGCCAGTAGTATTCAGGGAACCAACGTCCTGACTTTC.

This clone was counted a few times. This chain joins TRBV14 and TRBJ1-1; D gene uncertain. CDR3 size: 15 residues. Trimming shortened V by 0 bases and J by 2 bases, and 10 bases separated the two germline ends. From germline, CDR1 is SGHDN and CDR2 FVKESK. The CDR3 loop is CASSQDAPRNTEAFF. Here the CDR3 DNA reads TGTGCCAGCAGCCAAGATGCGCCAAGAAACACTGAAGCTTTCTTT.

This chain connects TRBV10-1 to TRBJ1-2; TRBD1 matches 10 bases. The CDR3 runs to 13 residues. From germline, CDR1 is WNHNN and CDR2 SYGVQD (reference sequence). The ends lost 4 bases at V and 6 bases at J; junction bases unmatched: 2. In DNA form, the CDR3 reads TGCGCCAGCAGTGGGGGGACAGGGGATGGCTACACCTTC. This sequence encodes CASSGGTGDGYTF.

The chain links TRBV27 to TRBJ2-6; D not certain. The CDR3 runs to 15 residues. V gave up 6 bases and J gave up 0 bases, with 9 bases separating them. Germline CDR1 MNHEY, CDR2 SMNVEV (reference sequence). The CDR3 protein is CASSLTHSGANVLTF. The CDR3 DNA sequence: TGTGCCAGCAGCTTGACACACTCTGGGGCCAACGTCCTGACTTTC.

The CDR3 region is CASHYLGLRPQETQYF. Here the CDR3 DNA reads TGTGCAAGTCACTATTTGGGACTCCGTCCCCAAGAGACCCAGTACTTC. The V and J genes are TRBV12-2 and TRBJ2-5; no check of the table's D call, TRBD2, against the DNA was made. TRBV12-2 is a known pseudogene. The CDR3 loop spans 16 amino acids.

The chain carries TRBV25-1 and TRBJ2-3; 8 bases fit TRBD2. The germline CDR1 and CDR2 sequences are MGHDK and SYGVNS. V was pared by 1 base and J by 0 bases, with 9 bases of the junction left unmatched. The CDR3 has 18 residues. The CDR3 DNA is TGTGCCAGCAGTGAATGTAGCGGGGCAGTTCTTAGCACAGATACGCAGTATTTT. This translates into CASSECSGAVLSTDTQYF.

This sequence joins TRBV6-1 and TRBJ1-1; D is undetermined. Germline assignment: CDR1 MNHNS and CDR2 SASEGT. The CDR3 runs 15 residues. With 2 bases removed from V and 3 bases from J, the gap between germline ends came to 13 bases. For the CDR3, the DNA is TGTGCCAGCAGTGAACCCATCACCGGGGACACTGAAGCTTTCTTT. It translates to CASSEPITGDTEAFF.

The J gene is TRBJ2-3, the V gene TRBV7-9; TRBD2 is a possible D gene (5 bases). Germline CDR1 is SEHNR and CDR2 is FQNEAQ (reference sequence). Trimming took 1 base from V and 3 from J, leaving 14 bases between them. This CDR3 spans 16 amino acids. CDR3 DNA sequence: TGTGCCAGCAGCTTAGTAGCGACTTACGGGACAGATACGCAGTATTTT. Protein sequence: CASSLVATYGTDTQYF.

This chain joins TRBV30 and TRBJ1-2, with a possible D match to TRBD1 (6 bases). CDR3 length equals 13 residues. Trimming removed 3 bases at V and 0 bases at J, with 8 bases between. Germline V gives CDR1 GTSNPN, CDR2 SVGIG (reference sequence). CDR3 sequence: CAWSRGANYGYTF. The CDR3 coding sequence is TGTGCCTGGAGCAGGGGAGCTAACTATGGCTACACCTTC.

In this sample, this clone turned up a few times. V usage is TRBV11-2 and J usage is TRBJ2-1; weak D call: TRBD1 (5 bases). Trimming removed 5 bases from V and 6 bases from J, with 11 bases in between. Germline V gives CDR1 SGHAT, CDR2 FQNNGV. CDR3 length equals 13 residues. CDR3: CASSPPRGNEQFF. The CDR3 region has the DNA TGTGCCAGCAGCCCCCCAAGGGGCAATGAGCAGTTCTTC.

This clone has a single count. The chain couples TRBV19 to TRBJ2-3; perhaps TRBD2 as D (6 bases). Per the germline V gene, CDR1 is LNHDA and CDR2 is SQIVND (reference sequence). This CDR3 has 14 amino acids. V lost 6 bases, J lost 2 bases, and 12 bases lay in between. CDR3: CASRASEDTDTQYF. CDR3 in DNA: TGTGCCAGTAGGGCTAGCGAGGACACAGATACGCAGTATTTT.

This clone was seen only once. One junction end disagrees with the germline gene, perhaps due to a read error. V gene TRBV7-9 combines with J gene TRBJ1-6, with 7 bases matching TRBD1. Germline V CDR1 and CDR2: SEHNR, FQNEAQ (reference sequence). CDR3 length: 17 residues. The CDR3 nucleotides read TGTTCCAGCAGCTCAGGGGGTCGGGACAGCCTTAATTCACCCCTCCACTTT. Translated: CSSSSGGRDSLNSPLHF.

The V gene is TRBV5-5, the J gene TRBJ1-5; D uncertain. Germline CDR1 SGHKS, CDR2 YYEKEE (reference sequence). Trimming cost V 4 bases and J 9 bases, with 11 bases left between them. This CDR3 has 12 residues. CDR3: CASSPEVGPQHF. CDR3 bases: TGTGCCAGCAGCCCAGAGGTAGGGCCCCAGCATTTT.

V and J are TRBV11-2 and TRBJ2-7; TRBD1 matches at 9 bases. Unmatched junction bases numbered 5, after V lost 2 bases and J lost 3 bases. CDR1 and CDR2 from the germline V gene are SGHAT and FQNNGV. The length of the CDR3 is 15 residues. The CDR3 DNA reads as TGTGCCAGCAGCTTATTCCCGGACAGGGGCTACGAGCAGTACTTC. It codes for CASSLFPDRGYEQYF.

This rearrangement joins TRBV5-1 to TRBJ2-4; 8 bases map to TRBD1. There are 15 residues in the CDR3. With V trimmed by 5 bases and J by 2 bases, 6 bases remained unmatched. Germline V gives CDR1 SGHRS, CDR2 YFSETQ. The CDR3 is CASRGQGFSKNIQYF. The CDR3 nucleotides read TGCGCCAGCAGAGGACAGGGATTCTCCAAAAACATTCAGTACTTC.

The chain links TRBV6-4 to TRBJ1-5; possible D gene TRBD1, 6 bases. Trimming left V 6 bases short and J 0 bases short, with 12 bases between. CDR1 is MRHNA, CDR2 SNTAGT, per germline. CDR3 size: 15 residues. The CDR3 DNA is TGTGCCAGCAGGGAGACAGGAGATAGCAATCAGCCCCAGCATTTT. Translating it yields CASRETGDSNQPQHF.

This clone was recorded only once. CDR3 in amino acids: CASSAPGKANSPLHF. Written as DNA, the CDR3 is TGTGCCAGCAGTGCGCCAGGGAAAGCAAATTCACCCCTCCACTTT. The chain carries TRBV27 and TRBJ1-6; D is possibly TRBD1 (5 bases). This CDR3 is 15 amino acids long. Germline V lookup: CDR1 MNHEY, CDR2 SMNVEV (reference sequence). Trimming stripped 5 bases from V and 7 bases from J, with 15 bases between.

The V and J genes are TRBV9 and TRBJ1-6, with a possible D match to TRBD1 (5 bases). This CDR3 has 15 residues. Trimming shortened V by 3 bases and J by 8 bases, and 15 bases separated the two germline ends. Germline assignment: CDR1 SGDLS and CDR2 YYNGEE. Written as DNA, the CDR3 is TGTGCCAGCAGCGAGAGAGGCAGGGACTATTCACCCCTCCACTTT. This codes for CASSERGRDYSPLHF.

This sequence joins TRBV29-1 and TRBJ2-5; 8 nucleotides agree with TRBD1. The germline V gene has CDR1 SQVTM and CDR2 ANQGSEA. J was trimmed by 4 bases and V by 3 bases; bases with no gene match: 4. This CDR3 comprises 13 residues. CDR3 in DNA: TGCAGCGTTGATGTGGGACAGGCAGAGACCCAGTACTTC. Amino acid sequence: CSVDVGQAETQYF.

The J gene is TRBJ2-3, the V gene TRBV9; 7 nucleotides align to TRBD1. Germline values: CDR1 SGDLS, CDR2 YYNGEE. J gave up 4 bases and V 2 bases, and 4 bases lay outside the gene matches. This CDR3 has 14 amino acids. The CDR3 protein is CASSVRGTADTQYF. In DNA, the CDR3 is TGTGCCAGCAGCGTCAGGGGGACGGCAGATACGCAGTATTTT.